This TCR beta chain was found in a study of T-cell memory formation after mild COVID-19. Study details: Most TCR clusters belonged to a single donor. Study-level results: Cross-reactive memory appears to have joined, as suggested by some responding clones showing up in pre-infection memory.

A single record per CDR3 protein comes from TCRdb applying MiXCR to the 5' RACE reads. The sample carries hundreds of thousands of distinct CDR3 sequences, 15% to 20% recorded once. Per the germline V gene, CDR1 is SNHLY and CDR2 is FYNNEI. The CDR3 runs 13 residues. Trimming pared 8 bases from V and 7 bases from J, leaving 15 bases between. Details on this clonotype: Antigen specificity is unknown.

This rearrangement joins TRBV2 to TRBJ2-1; possible D gene TRBD1, 6 bases. The specimen sequenced was PBMCs or a T cell subset sorted from them (not recorded which). The receptor was isolated from an adult woman who had mild COVID-19 (a few samples of this study predate the infection). Cell type and time point are not known. Here the CDR3 DNA reads TGTGCCAGCCGGACAGTAGCCTTGAATGAGCAGTTCTTC. It codes for CASRTVALNEQFF.